The sample holds many counts of the clone carrying this T cell receptor (beta chain). Its antigen is as yet unknown. These data are taken from a study of neurological immune-mediated disorders. It was from 2 million PBMCs stored at -80 C that the unsorted libraries were obtained. The CDR3 contains 16 residues. Trimming removed 3 bases at V and 0 bases at J, with 17 bases between. Germline values: CDR1 DFQATT, CDR2 SNEGSKA (reference sequence). Whole-study results and caveats: Phylogenetic grouping placed 18 of 34 multiple sclerosis patients' repertoires in one related-CDR3 cluster, a possible signature.

TCRdb re-called the 5' RACE reads with MiXCR, one entry per CDR3 protein. The table lists about 78,000 distinct CDR3 sequences, just over 5% of them singletons, with roughly 2.2% in the top ten. Sequencing input: PBMCs. The source of this sequence is a woman aged 25 to 45 with multiple sclerosis. The rearrangement uses TRBV20-1 and TRBJ2-5; tentatively, D is TRBD2 (6 bases). The DNA of the CDR3 is TGCAGTGCTAGGTCTCGCCAGCGGGCCTACCAAGAGACCCAGTACTTC. This encodes CSARSRQRAYQETQYF.